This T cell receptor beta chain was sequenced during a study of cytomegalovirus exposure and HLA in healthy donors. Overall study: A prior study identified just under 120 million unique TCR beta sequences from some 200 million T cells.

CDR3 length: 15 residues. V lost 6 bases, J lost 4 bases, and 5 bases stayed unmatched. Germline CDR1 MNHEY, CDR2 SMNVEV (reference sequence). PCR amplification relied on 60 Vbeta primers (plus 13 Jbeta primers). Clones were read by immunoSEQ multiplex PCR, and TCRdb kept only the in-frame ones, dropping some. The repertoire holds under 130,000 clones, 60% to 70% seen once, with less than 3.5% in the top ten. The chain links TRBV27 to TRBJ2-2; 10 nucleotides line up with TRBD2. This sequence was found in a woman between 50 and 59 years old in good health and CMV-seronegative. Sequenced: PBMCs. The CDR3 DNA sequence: TGTGCCAGCAGCACACTAGCGGGGTCCACCGGGGAGCTGTTTTTT. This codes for CASSTLAGSTGELFF.